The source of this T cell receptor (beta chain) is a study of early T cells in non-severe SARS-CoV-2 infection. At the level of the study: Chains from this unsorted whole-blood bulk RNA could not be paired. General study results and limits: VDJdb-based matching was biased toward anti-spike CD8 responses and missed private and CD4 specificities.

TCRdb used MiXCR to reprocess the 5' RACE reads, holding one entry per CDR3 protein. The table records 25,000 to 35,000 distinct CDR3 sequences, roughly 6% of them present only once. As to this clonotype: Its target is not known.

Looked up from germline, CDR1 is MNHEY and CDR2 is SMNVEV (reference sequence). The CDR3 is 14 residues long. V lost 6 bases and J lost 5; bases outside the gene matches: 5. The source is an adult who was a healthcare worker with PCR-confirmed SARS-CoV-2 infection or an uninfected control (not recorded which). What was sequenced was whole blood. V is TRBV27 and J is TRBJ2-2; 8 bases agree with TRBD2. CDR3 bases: TGTGCCAGCAGCCGGACTAGCCCAACCGGGGAGCTGTTTTTT. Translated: CASSRTSPTGELFF.